The rows below give T cell receptor beta chains drawn from one sample of a study of human T cells and chemical hapten exposure. TCRdb passed the RACE reads through MiXCR, listing each CDR3 protein once. The repertoire holds fewer than 100,000 distinct CDR3 sequences, with about 8.6% as singletons. Material for sequencing was whole blood. These receptors were taken from a female donor in good health. Some clones in this sample may be carry-over from other donors' samples. The CDR3 runs from the conserved cysteine through the conserved F or W. A D gene is named only where the DNA matches it firmly. Size values are once, few and many counts, or a class for expanded clones, and some rows have none.

v_call	d_call	clone_size	j_call	cdr3_aa	cdr3_nt
TRBV29-1	TRBD2	few	TRBJ2-3	CSASGVSTDTQYF	TGCAGCGCCAGCGGGGTCAGCACAGATACGCAGTATTTT
TRBV12-3/TRBV12-4	TRBD1	-	TRBJ1-1	CASSRTGVPEAFF	TGTGCCAGCAGTCGGACAGGAGTACCTGAAGCTTTCTTT
TRBV6-1	TRBD1	many	TRBJ1-5	CASREGQWGGYSNQPQHF	TGTGCCAGCAGAGAGGGACAGTGGGGTGGATATAGCAATCAGCCCCAGCATTTT
TRBV28	-	-	TRBJ2-7	CASTLEQPYEQYF	TGTGCCAGCACTCTGGAGCAGCCTTACGAGCAGTACTTC
TRBV6-5	-	many	TRBJ1-1	CASRRSLVRGTEAFF	TGTGCCAGTAGGAGGTCCTTGGTCCGAGGCACTGAAGCTTTCTTT
TRBV20-1	-	many	TRBJ2-7	CSARITDSSYEQYF	TGCAGTGCTAGAATCACGGACAGCTCCTACGAGCAGTACTTC
TRBV12-3/TRBV12-4	-	many	TRBJ1-5	CASREDKGVGQPQHF	TGTGCCAGCAGGGAGGACAAGGGGGTCGGGCAGCCCCAGCATTTT
TRBV5-1	TRBD1	many	TRBJ1-4	CASSGDRGNEKLFF	TGCGCCAGCAGCGGGGACAGGGGTAATGAAAAACTGTTTTTT
TRBV20-1	-	many	TRBJ2-4	CSARSAVGLAKNIQYF	TGCAGTGCTAGGAGCGCGGTGGGGCTAGCCAAAAACATTCAGTACTTC
TRBV27	TRBD2	many	TRBJ2-1	CASSSLTSGGVHNEQFF	TGTGCCAGCAGTTCATTGACTAGCGGGGGGGTCCACAATGAGCAGTTCTTC
TRBV19	-	-	TRBJ2-2	CASSIDLSYTGELFF	TGTGCCAGTAGTATAGATCTCAGTTACACCGGGGAGCTGTTTTTT
TRBV5-1	TRBD1	many	TRBJ2-3	CASRRVPRGLADTQYF	TGCGCCAGCAGACGGGTCCCTAGGGGGCTCGCAGATACGCAGTATTTT
TRBV7-9	-	-	TRBJ2-1	CASSVTIFRTNEQFF	TGTGCCAGCAGCGTGACGATTTTTCGCACGAATGAGCAGTTCTTC
TRBV10-3	TRBD2	many	TRBJ2-3	CAISGRDYLQYF	TGTGCCATCAGTGGACGGGACTACCTGCAGTATTTT
TRBV9	-	-	TRBJ2-3	CASSVAGLSTDTQYF	TGTGCCAGCAGCGTAGCTGGCCTATCCACAGATACGCAGTATTTT
TRBV6-2/TRBV6-3	TRBD1	-	TRBJ1-5	CASRPDRGTLSNQPQHF	TGTGCCAGCAGGCCGGACAGGGGCACCCTTAGCAATCAGCCCCAGCATTTT
TRBV7-2	TRBD2	-	TRBJ2-3	CASSARLAGSDTQYF	TGTGCCAGCAGCGCCCGACTAGCGGGGTCTGATACGCAGTATTTT
TRBV12-3/TRBV12-4	TRBD2	few	TRBJ2-3	CASSLPSGVLGTQYF	TGTGCCAGCAGTTTACCTAGCGGGGTATTGGGTACGCAGTATTTT
TRBV10-3	-	many	TRBJ2-3	CAISGGLSTDTQYF	TGTGCCATCAGCGGGGGCCTTAGCACAGATACGCAGTATTTT
TRBV20-1	TRBD1	few	TRBJ2-3	CSAKDREHTDTQYF	TGCAGTGCTAAAGACAGGGAACACACAGATACGCAGTATTTT
TRBV6-6	-	many	TRBJ2-3	CASGHTDTQYF	TGTGCCAGCGGACACACAGATACGCAGTATTTT
TRBV10-3	-	few	TRBJ1-3	CAISEYRSPSGNTIYF	TGTGCCATCAGTGAGTACAGGTCTCCCTCTGGAAACACCATATATTTT
TRBV4-2	-	many	TRBJ1-5	CASSQSGERVGQPQHF	TGTGCCAGCAGCCAGTCAGGGGAGAGAGTTGGTCAGCCCCAGCATTTT